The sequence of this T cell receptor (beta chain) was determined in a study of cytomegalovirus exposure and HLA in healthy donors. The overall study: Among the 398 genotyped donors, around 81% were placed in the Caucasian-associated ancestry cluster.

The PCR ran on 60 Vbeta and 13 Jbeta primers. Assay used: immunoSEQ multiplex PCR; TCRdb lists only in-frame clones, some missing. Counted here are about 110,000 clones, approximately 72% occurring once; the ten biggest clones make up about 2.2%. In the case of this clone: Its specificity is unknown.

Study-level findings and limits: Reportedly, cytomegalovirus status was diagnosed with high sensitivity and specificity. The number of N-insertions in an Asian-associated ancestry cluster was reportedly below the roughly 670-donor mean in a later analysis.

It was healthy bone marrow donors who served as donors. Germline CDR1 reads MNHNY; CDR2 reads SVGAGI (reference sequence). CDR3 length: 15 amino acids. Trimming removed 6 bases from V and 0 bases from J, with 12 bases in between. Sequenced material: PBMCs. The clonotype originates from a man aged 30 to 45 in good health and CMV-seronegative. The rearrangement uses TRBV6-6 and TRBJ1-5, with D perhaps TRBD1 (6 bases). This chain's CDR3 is CASRADSYSNQPQHF. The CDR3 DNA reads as TGTGCCAGCAGGGCGGACAGTTATAGCAATCAGCCCCAGCATTTT.